This TCR beta chain was identified during a study of PD-1 blockade in classical Hodgkin lymphoma. The V and J ends lost 2 bases and 1 base respectively, with 13 bases between them. CDR1 and CDR2 (germline): SGHDT, YYEEEE. The CDR3 contains 15 residues. Sequenced by immunoSEQ multiplex PCR; TCRdb stores in-frame clones only, minus some. The sample records about 59,000 clones, around 90% being singletons. After autologous stem cell transplantation all patients relapsed, and prior brentuximab vedotin exposure differed between cohorts. This sample comprised peripheral blood mononuclear cells (PBMCs), obtained at baseline. This TCR derives from a human donor with classical Hodgkin lymphoma. This chain uses TRBV5-6 with TRBJ2-7; perhaps TRBD1 as D (6 bases). The CDR3 loop is CASSLRDNPSYEQYF. The CDR3 region has the DNA TGTGCCAGCAGCTTAAGGGACAACCCTTCCTACGAGCAGTACTTC.